The next 2 T cell receptor beta chains were all read from a single sample in a study of cytomegalovirus exposure and HLA in healthy donors. The PCR used 60 Vbeta and 13 Jbeta primers. Assay used: immunoSEQ multiplex PCR; TCRdb lists only in-frame clones, some missing. In the table there are under 200,000 clones, approximately 12% of which are singletons. The sample taken for sequencing was PBMCs. Receptors were obtained from a middle-aged man in good health and CMV-seropositive.

This clone was recorded a few times. The V and J genes are TRBV25-1 and TRBJ1-6; D uncertain. Germline loops: CDR1 MGHDK, CDR2 SYGVNS. The CDR3 extends over 12 amino acids. V was pared by 8 bases and J by 13 bases, with 15 bases between. CDR3: CASGSVGFPLHF. As DNA, the CDR3 is TGTGCCAGCGGCAGCGTAGGATTCCCCCTCCACTTT.

This clone was seen more than once but under ten times. The chain links TRBV27 to TRBJ1-6; D ambiguous. The CDR3 is 13 amino acids. Germline values: CDR1 MNHEY, CDR2 SMNVEV (reference sequence). Trimming removed 6 bases at V and 9 bases at J, with 12 bases between. The CDR3 loop is CASRSQRGSPLHF. The CDR3 nucleotides are TGTGCCAGCAGGTCGCAACGGGGTTCACCCCTCCACTTT.